This TCR beta chain stems from a study of blood T cell repertoires in COVID-19. Study overall: COVID-19 samples collected from the United States, Italy and Spain covered acute and convalescent phases. PBMCs, B-cell-depleted T cells, or T cells were the source of the cDNA or gDNA that made up the material.

Authors' processing steps: How many nucleated cells were present was estimated from reference gene primer amplification. The data were produced by immunoSEQ multiplex PCR, yet TCRdb's version contains in-frame clones alone and is incomplete. V, J and clone size were drawn from that table, and D and trimming were deduced from the DNA. Seen here are about 100,000 clones, around 81% observed once, and the top ten hold about 4%. Trimming at V came to 2 bases and at J to 9 bases, leaving 8 bases not matched to a gene. Germline values: CDR1 SGHTS, CDR2 YDEGEE. This CDR3 is 15 amino acids long. The sequence was collected from a woman aged 70-85 years with acute or convalescent COVID-19. The chain combines TRBV5-8 with TRBJ1-6; 7 nucleotides agree with TRBD1. The sample taken for sequencing was peripheral blood. The CDR3 sequence is CASSFTQGKSSPLHF. CDR3 coding DNA: TGTGCCAGCAGCTTTACACAGGGGAAGAGTTCACCCCTCCACTTT.